This T cell receptor beta chain is drawn from a study of PD-1 blockade in classical Hodgkin lymphoma (dated by TCRdb to the early 2020s). At the level of the whole study: Nivolumab dosing was 3 mg/kg intravenously every 2 weeks, continuing until either disease progression or unacceptable toxicity. To define a peripheral blood immune signature of response to PD-1 blockade in classical Hodgkin lymphoma, the study combined TCR beta sequencing with CyTOF.

This sample's time point label indicates: cycle 2 day 1 (C2D1) of nivolumab. Relapse after autologous stem cell transplantation had occurred in all trial patients, and cohorts A, B and C were distinguished by prior brentuximab vedotin exposure. The trial cohort comprised more than 55 patients with relapsed/refractory classical Hodgkin lymphoma whose best overall responses were complete response, partial response or progressive disease. In the multi-cohort phase II CheckMate 205 trial, trial patients received single-agent nivolumab. An independent review committee assessed best overall response by applying the 2007 International Working Group response criteria. Trial PBMCs were collected just before the start of nivolumab (C1D1) and during therapy at cycle 2 day 1 and cycle 4 day 1. Peripheral blood was collected in 8 mL Vacutainer Cell Preparation Tubes, from which PBMCs were isolated by centrifugation and then cryopreserved.

Genomic DNA was isolated using the Qiagen DNeasy kit from unsorted PBMCs as well as from negatively selected CD4+ and CD8+ fractions. TCR beta CDR3 regions were subjected to amplification by immunoSEQ multiplex PCR with primers that anneal to V and J segments. A synthetic immune receptor repertoire was used to minimize amplification bias, and any residual bias was removed computationally once sequencing was done. In the paper's pipeline: Repertoire diversity was quantified as the Shannon entropy index using custom Python scripts. Unsorted, CD4+ and CD8+ repertoires were analyzed separately, except for combined analyses in which CD4+ and CD8+ sequences were merged in silico. A clone was considered expanded if an increase in frequency of at least 2-fold after treatment relative to C1D1 was found, and a pseudocount of 0.5 was applied to clones undetected at baseline. Singleton clones were defined as clones with 0 or 1 copy at C1D1, and non-singleton clones were defined as clones with 2 or more copies. Clones expanded in unsorted samples were assigned a CD4+, CD8+ or unknown annotation through matching of protein sequences in sorted samples from the same patient. Wilcoxon tests on paired samples were used to test changes in diversity from C1D1 to C4D1. This immuneACCESS table, as held by TCRdb, lists in-frame sequences with V and J called but not all clones. Of the missing ones, under half trace to an unresolved V gene in checked studies; the others have no known cause. The V and J calls and clone size come from that table; D and trimming were worked out from the DNA. This sample comprises 14,000 to 15,000 clones, around 83% of them detected only once. About 23% of the sample belongs to the ten largest clones.

Broader findings and caveats from the paper: Trial patients achieving complete response had baseline diversity similar to newly diagnosed patients, whereas partial responders and progressors had significantly lower diversity. Lower diversity was seen in patients whose nivolumab began less than 1 year after ASCT, and these patients were left out of later analyses so that immune reconstitution would not confound the results. A significant rise by C4D1 was seen in CD4+ but not CD8+ TCR diversity (p=0.0027 vs p=0.16), with the rise being most apparent in complete responders (p=0.02). The study covered only a single clinical trial cohort, and the causes of the repertoire differences, possibly disease activity or prior therapy, were still not defined. Baseline TCR diversity was reported as lower in newly diagnosed patients than in healthy donors, and lower still in relapsed/refractory patients.

As for this clone: The antigen it binds to is not known. Base qualities are not recorded, but no much larger clone differs from it by a single base.

This clonotype originated in a human donor with classical Hodgkin lymphoma. The material sequenced was peripheral blood mononuclear cells (PBMCs), taken before the second cycle of nivolumab.

The CDR3 protein: CASTRQGYTGELFF. The DNA reads as follows: TGCGCCAGCACCCGACAGGGGTACACCGGGGAGCTGTTTTTT. The chain is assembled from TRBV5-1 and TRBJ2-2, with 8 bases in between that match TRBD1. Trimming removed 6 bases from V and 3 bases from J; the gene matches leave 4 bases unexplained. CDR1 and CDR2, per the germline V gene, are SGHRS and YFSETQ. Including cysteine and phenylalanine, the CDR3 has 14 amino acids. The DNA shown is the 42-base CDR3, in frame from base 1. The reference TRBV5-1 and TRBJ2-2 proteins fill in what lies around the CDR3, so the full variable domain reads KAGVTQTPRYLIKTRGQQVTLSCSPISGHRSVSWYQQTPGQGLQFLFEYFSETQRNKGNFPGRFSGRQFSNSRSEMNVSTLELGDSALYLCASTRQGYTGELFFGEGSRLTVL.